This entry is about one T cell receptor (beta chain). This entry is derived from a study of blood T cell repertoires in COVID-19. Study information: T cells, B-cell-depleted T cells, or PBMCs provided the cDNA or gDNA that served as material.

The germline V gene encodes CDR1 MGHDK and CDR2 SYGVNS. This CDR3 contains 17 residues. The germline V and J ends were trimmed by 2 bases and 7 bases, with 24 bases remaining between them. Sequencing used immunoSEQ multiplex PCR; TCRdb keeps in-frame clones, though not all of them. The sample has approximately 89,000 clones, about 92% seen once; the top ten hold roughly 6.6%. The sequence was collected from a woman aged 60-75 years with active COVID-19. Sequencing was done on a sample of peripheral blood. The chain has TRBV25-1 and TRBJ2-7; D might be TRBD1 (6 bases). The chain's CDR3 is CASSEGGEQGPRWEQYF. CDR3 DNA: TGTGCCAGCAGTGAAGGTGGGGAACAGGGCCCCCGGTGGGAGCAGTACTTC.